One sample yielded the 25 T cell receptor beta chains listed below, sequenced in a study of cytomegalovirus exposure and HLA in healthy donors. The PCR was carried out with 60 Vbeta primers and 13 Jbeta primers. Sequenced by immunoSEQ multiplex PCR; TCRdb stores in-frame clones only, minus some. There are 150,000 to 200,000 clones in the sample; 60% to 80% occur only once, and roughly 7.8% lies in the top ten. Input material: PBMCs. The receptors come from a woman in her forties in good health and CMV-seropositive.

The chain links TRBV7-9 to TRBJ2-1; D is uncertain. The germline CDR1 and CDR2 sequences are SEHNR and FQNEAQ (reference sequence). The CDR3 is 13 residues long. Trimming took 5 bases from V and 6 from J, leaving 11 bases between them. CDR3 sequence (DNA): TGTGCCAGCAGCCTCGATCACTTCAATGAGCAGTTCTTC. Amino acid sequence: CASSLDHFNEQFF.

The J gene is TRBJ2-7, the V gene TRBV19, with 7 bases matching TRBD1. CDR3 length: 15 amino acids. The V segment lost 5 bases and the J segment 1 base; nucleotides outside the gene matches: 8. Germline CDR1 is LNHDA and CDR2 is SQIVND (reference sequence). The CDR3 bases are TGTGCCAGTAGTCCTTACGGGACAGAGTCCTACGAGCAGTACTTC. Protein: CASSPYGTESYEQYF. The entire variable domain, with the rest obtained from reference TRBV19 and TRBJ2-7, is as follows: DGGITQSPKYLFRKEGQNVTLSCEQNLNHDAMYWYRQDPGQGLRLIYYSQIVNDFQKGDIAEGYSVSREKKESFPLTVTSAQKNPTAFYLCASSPYGTESYEQYFGPGTRLTVT.

Only a few counts were recorded for this clone. The rearrangement joins TRBV2 to TRBJ2-7, with 14 bases aligning to TRBD2. The germline gives CDR1 SNHLY, CDR2 FYNNEI. J gave up 0 bases and V 8 bases, and 12 bases lay outside the gene matches. This CDR3 comprises 18 residues. The CDR3 here is CASLSGTSGSLSSYEQYF. CDR3 DNA sequence: TGTGCCAGCTTATCCGGGACTAGCGGGAGTCTGAGCTCCTACGAGCAGTACTTC.

The V call is TRBV29-1, the J call TRBJ2-3, with TRBD2 matching 13 bases. The V and J ends lost 6 bases and 6 bases, in that order; junction bases with no gene match: 9. The CDR3 length is 15 residues. The germline V gene encodes CDR1 SQVTM and CDR2 ANQGSEA. The CDR3 DNA reads as TGCAGCGTCCCGACTAGCGGGAGGTCGGGGGATACGCAGTATTTT. Protein: CSVPTSGRSGDTQYF.

Regarding this clone: An end of the junction differs from the germline gene, which may be a read error. The CDR3 loop is CASSLGLAGMGEQYF. CDR3 nucleotides: TGTGCTAGCAGCTTGGGATTAGCGGGAATGGGCGAGCAGTACTTC. V usage is TRBV7-7 and J usage is TRBJ2-7; TRBD2 agrees at 8 bases. This CDR3 is 15 amino acids long. Germline V gives CDR1 SSHAT, CDR2 FNYEAQ (reference sequence).

In this sample, this clone turned up once. The chain combines TRBV30 with TRBJ1-6; 7 bases agree with TRBD1. The CDR3 has 14 amino acids. CDR1 is GTSNPN, CDR2 SVGIG, per germline (reference sequence). V lost 7 bases, J lost 6 bases, and 9 bases stayed unmatched. The DNA of the CDR3 is TGTGCCTCGGGACAGTCGGGCGGTAATTCACCCCTCCACTTT. This codes for CASGQSGGNSPLHF.

The chain joins TRBV30 to TRBJ2-3; TRBD2 matches at 7 bases. The CDR3 totals 15 residues. The germline V gene encodes CDR1 GTSNPN and CDR2 SVGIG (reference sequence). The ends lost 6 bases at V and 3 bases at J; junction bases unmatched: 12. The CDR3 is CACNSAGTGTDTQYF. Written as DNA, the CDR3 is TGTGCCTGTAACTCAGCGGGAACCGGGACAGATACGCAGTATTTT.

This chain links TRBV5-1 with TRBJ2-5; 12 nucleotides align to TRBD2. Losses at the gene ends were 0 bases for V and 5 bases for J; bases not matched to a gene: 8. CDR3 length equals 17 residues. CDR1 and CDR2 (germline): SGHRS, YFSETQ. The CDR3 reads CASSLGLAGGPWETQYF. The CDR3 DNA reads as TGCGCCAGCAGCTTGGGTCTAGCGGGAGGGCCATGGGAGACCCAGTACTTC.

The chain carries TRBV7-8 and TRBJ2-5; 11 positions match TRBD2. The J call is doubtful: the DNA matches TRBJ2-7 better. This CDR3 contains 17 residues. CDR1 is SGHVS, CDR2 FQNEAQ, per germline. The CDR3 bases are TGTGCCAGCAGCTTAGGGAGGCCCACTAGCGGGAGCTACGAGCAGTACTTC. Translated, it gives CASSLGRPTSGSYEQYF.

The V and J genes are TRBV7-6 and TRBJ2-1; 9 nucleotides match TRBD2. CDR1 and CDR2 (germline): SGHVS, FNYEAQ. There are 16 residues in the CDR3. The ends lost 5 bases at V and 4 bases at J; junction bases unmatched: 9. The CDR3 sequence: CASSQSETSGYNEQFF. The CDR3 DNA is TGTGCCAGCAGCCAATCCGAGACTAGCGGTTACAATGAGCAGTTCTTC. The complete variable domain, with remaining parts taken from reference TRBV7-6 and TRBJ2-1, reads GAGVSQSPRYKVTKRGQDVALRCDPISGHVSLYWYRQALGQGPEFLTYFNYEAQQDKSGLPNDRFSAERPEGSISTLTIQRTEQRDSAMYRCASSQSETSGYNEQFFGPGTRLTVL.

This clone was observed a few times. This rearrangement joins TRBV12-5 to TRBJ2-7, with 7 positions matching TRBD1. From germline, CDR1 is LGHNT and CDR2 FRNRAP. V was pared by 5 bases and J by 0 bases, with 19 bases of the junction left unmatched. The CDR3 totals 19 residues. CDR3 coding DNA: TGTGCTAGTGGTCAACTCGACAGGGTGGTCGCACCGAGCTCCTACGAGCAGTACTTC. Amino acids: CASGQLDRVVAPSSYEQYF.

V is TRBV30 and J is TRBJ1-1, with TRBD1 matching over 8 bases. The V gene's germline CDR1 is GTSNPN and CDR2 SVGIG (reference sequence). V lost 8 bases to trimming and J lost 3 bases; unmatched junction nucleotides: 8. The CDR3 has 13 residues. CDR3 region: CAGDRGRYTEAFF. The DNA of the CDR3 is TGTGCCGGCGACAGGGGCCGATACACTGAAGCTTTCTTT. Full variable domain (rest looked up from reference TRBV30 and TRBJ1-1): SQTIHQWPATLVQPVGSPLSLECTVEGTSNPNLYWYRQAAGRGLQLLFYSVGIGQISSEVPQNLSASRPQDRQFILSSKKLLLSDSGFYLCAGDRGRYTEAFFGQGTRLTVV.

This clone was seen a handful of times. The CDR3 sequence: CASSSPAGSSYNEQFF. CDR3 nucleotide sequence: TGTGCCAGCAGTTCGCCAGCGGGGAGCTCCTACAATGAGCAGTTCTTC. The V and J genes are TRBV6-5 and TRBJ2-1, with 7 nucleotides matching TRBD2. The CDR3 contains 16 residues. With V trimmed by 4 bases and J by 0 bases, 6 bases remained unmatched. Looked up from germline, CDR1 is MNHEY and CDR2 is SVGAGI.

The chain recombines TRBV7-9 with TRBJ2-2, with 8 positions matching TRBD2. There are 16 residues in the CDR3. J gave up 3 bases and V 1 base, and 4 bases lay outside the gene matches. From germline, CDR1 is SEHNR and CDR2 FQNEAQ (reference sequence). CDR3 residues: CASSLGLASDTGELFF. DNA of the CDR3: TGTGCCAGCAGCTTAGGACTAGCGAGTGACACCGGGGAGCTGTTTTTT.

This chain connects TRBV25-1 to TRBJ2-7, with TRBD1 matching over 9 bases. Losses at the gene ends were 3 bases for V and 6 bases for J; bases not matched to a gene: 6. The CDR3 is 14 amino acids. Germline V lookup: CDR1 MGHDK, CDR2 SYGVNS. The CDR3, as DNA: TGTGCCAGCAGTGATAGAACAGGGGGCAGCGAGCAGTACTTC. Its translation: CASSDRTGGSEQYF.

This clone was detected a few times. This sequence joins TRBV11-1 and TRBJ2-1; 10 nucleotides line up with TRBD2. V was clipped by 0 bases and J by 6 bases; unmatched bases: 8. Germline assignment: CDR1 SGHAT and CDR2 FQDESV (reference sequence). The CDR3 sequence is 17 residues long. The CDR3 sequence: CASSLAYSGRILNEQFF. CDR3 nucleotide sequence: TGTGCCAGCAGCTTAGCCTATAGCGGGAGGATCCTCAATGAGCAGTTCTTC. The full variable domain, in which reference TRBV11-1 and TRBJ2-1 provide the parts outside the CDR3, is EAEVAQSPRYKITEKSQAVAFWCDPISGHATLYWYRQILGQGPELLVQFQDESVVDDSQLPKDRFSAERLKGVDSTLKIQPAELGDSAMYLCASSLAYSGRILNEQFFGPGTRLTVL.

The V call is TRBV10-1, the J call TRBJ1-1, with 8 nucleotides matching TRBD1. V lost 2 bases, J lost 4 bases, and 6 bases stayed unmatched. The CDR3 is 15 residues long. Per germline, CDR1 WNHNN and CDR2 SYGVQD (reference sequence). The CDR3 bases are TGCGCCAGCAGTGAGCGTACAGGGGGTCGCACTGAAGCTTTCTTT. Protein product: CASSERTGGRTEAFF.

The rearrangement links TRBV5-4 to TRBJ2-7; 11 bases match TRBD1. This CDR3 contains 15 residues. Germline V gene lookup returns CDR1 SGHNT and CDR2 YYREEE (reference sequence). The V and J ends lost 3 bases and 0 bases, in that order; junction bases with no gene match: 2. CDR3 sequence: CASSWGTGGSYEQYF. The DNA for the CDR3 is TGTGCCAGCAGCTGGGGGACAGGGGGCTCCTACGAGCAGTACTTC.

DNA of the CDR3: TGTGCCAGCGGTACCCCGAGTCTTTGGGGGGAGCTGTTTTTT. This sequence encodes CASGTPSLWGELFF. The chain uses TRBV28 and TRBJ2-2; no clear D gene. The V gene lost 8 bases and the J gene lost 8 bases, with 18 bases spanning the gap. The CDR3 spans 14 residues. Germline V gives CDR1 MDHEN, CDR2 SYDVKM. Full variable domain (remainder filled in from reference TRBV28 and TRBJ2-2): DVKVTQSSRYLVKRTGEKVFLECVQDMDHENMFWYRQDPGLGLRLIYFSYDVKMKEKGDIPEGYSVSREKKERFSLILESASTNQTSMYLCASGTPSLWGELFFGEGSRLTVL.

The rearrangement links TRBV28 to TRBJ1-1; 9 nucleotides align to TRBD1. The V and J ends lost 5 bases and 1 base, in that order; junction bases with no gene match: 5. From germline, CDR1 is MDHEN and CDR2 SYDVKM. The CDR3 is 15 residues long. The CDR3 is CASSTQGARNTEAFF. In nucleotides, the CDR3 is TGTGCCAGCAGTACACAGGGGGCGCGGAACACTGAAGCTTTCTTT.

The genes are TRBV7-8 and TRBJ2-7, with D possibly TRBD1 on 5 matching bases. Germline loops: CDR1 SGHVS, CDR2 FQNEAQ. This CDR3 contains 14 residues. V lost 0 bases, J lost 2 bases, and 8 bases lay in between. The CDR3 sequence is CASSLAGLTYEQYF. CDR3 sequence (DNA): TGTGCCAGCAGCTTAGCGGGGCTGACCTACGAGCAGTACTTC.

This clone was detected only a few times. The rearrangement uses TRBV28 and TRBJ2-7, with D unresolved. Germline values: CDR1 MDHEN, CDR2 SYDVKM. The CDR3 has 11 residues. V was pared by 8 bases and J by 0 bases, with 5 bases between. DNA for the CDR3: TGTGCCAGCTCCTACTCCTACGAGCAGTACTTC. Translation: CASSYSYEQYF.

The chain combines TRBV5-4 with TRBJ1-4, with D hard to call. Germline CDR1 is SGHNT and CDR2 is YYREEE (reference sequence). V was trimmed by 4 bases and J by 5 bases, leaving 12 bases between them. The CDR3 is 14 residues long. CDR3 residues: CASSTDTPNEKLFF. CDR3 nucleotides: TGTGCCAGCAGCACAGACACCCCGAATGAAAAACTGTTTTTT.

The rearrangement links TRBV6-5 to TRBJ1-1, with 7 bases that match TRBD1. From germline, CDR1 is MNHEY and CDR2 SVGAGI. The CDR3 covers 15 residues. With 0 bases clipped from V and 4 bases from J, the junction kept 5 bases outside the gene matches. This CDR3 reads CASSYSGRGFTEAFF. As DNA, the CDR3 is TGTGCCAGCAGTTACTCAGGCAGGGGGTTCACTGAAGCTTTCTTT.

The chain joins TRBV5-1 to TRBJ2-1; TRBD2 agrees at 8 bases. Losses at the gene ends were 5 bases for V and 4 bases for J; bases not matched to a gene: 8. Looked up from germline, CDR1 is SGHRS and CDR2 is YFSETQ. This CDR3 comprises 15 residues. CDR3 nucleotides: TGCGCCAGCAGTCCGGGACTAGACCTGTACAATGAGCAGTTCTTC. This codes for CASSPGLDLYNEQFF.